One sample yielded the 2 T cell receptor beta chains listed below, sequenced in a study of T cell responses to AZD1222 COVID-19 vaccine. The table came from immunoSEQ multiplex PCR; TCRdb's copy has only in-frame clones and leaves some out. The sample lists tens of thousands of clones, roughly 82% occurring once. The sample here was peripheral blood, taken on day 0 of AZD1222 vaccination. The source is an adult in good health.

This chain connects TRBV6-2 or TRBV6-3 to TRBJ1-6, with D unclear. Looked up from germline, CDR1 is MNHEY and CDR2 is SVGEGT. Trimming cost V 0 bases and J 8 bases, with 8 bases left between them. The length of the CDR3 is 14 residues. The CDR3: CASSYSFGDSPLHF. The CDR3 DNA sequence: TGTGCCAGCAGTTACTCGTTCGGGGATTCACCCCTCCACTTT.

This chain's CDR3 is CASSLGRGAGKTQYF. The CDR3 DNA is TGTGCCAGCAGCTTAGGACGGGGGGCCGGGAAGACCCAGTACTTC. The chain combines TRBV7-9 with TRBJ2-5, with D perhaps TRBD2 (7 bases). Germline-derived CDR1 and CDR2 are SEHNR and FQNEAQ (reference sequence). The CDR3 loop spans 15 amino acids. The V end was cut by 1 base, the J end by 6 bases, with 15 bases between.